One sample yielded the 4 T cell receptor beta chains listed below, sequenced in a study of OX40 agonist ivuxolimab in advanced cancers. The repertoire was sequenced with immunoSEQ multiplex PCR; TCRdb's copy has only in-frame clones and lacks some. Among fewer than 12,000 clones listed, about four fifths were seen once. The sample in question was CD4+ or CD8+ T cells sorted from blood, obtained in a trial of the OX40 agonist ivuxolimab. The receptors originated from an adult with an advanced solid tumor such as melanoma, head and neck, liver or kidney cancer.

The chain uses TRBV19 and TRBJ2-7; TRBD2 is a possible D gene (5 bases). Germline V lookup: CDR1 LNHDA, CDR2 SQIVND (reference sequence). With 1 base removed from V and 3 bases from J, the gap between germline ends came to 7 bases. This CDR3 is 13 amino acids long. The CDR3 DNA follows: TGTGCCAGTAGTATAGGAGGAGGCTACGAGCAGTACTTC. It is translated as CASSIGGGYEQYF.

This clone was detected once. The chain employs TRBV18 and TRBJ2-2; 12 bases are shared with TRBD1. Per germline, CDR1 KGHSH and CDR2 LQKENI. This CDR3 is built from 17 residues. After removal of 6 bases from V and 3 bases from J, the junction contained 8 bases not matched to a gene. The CDR3 DNA reads as TGTGCCAGCTCGGCTAGCGGGACAGGGGGCTACACCGGGGAGCTGTTTTTT. Protein sequence: CASSASGTGGYTGELFF.

In this sample, this clone turned up once. A read error may produce the germline difference seen at one junction end. This sequence joins TRBV13 and TRBJ2-7; D might be TRBD1 or TRBD2, each matching 5 bases. Looked up from germline, CDR1 is PRHDT and CDR2 is FYEKMQ (reference sequence). This CDR3 is 15 amino acids long. The CDR3 protein is CASSVGTASSYEQYF. In nucleotides, the CDR3 is TGTGCCAGCAGCGTAGGGACGGCTAGCTCCTACGAGCAGTACTTC.

The V call is TRBV7-9, the J call TRBJ2-7, with 11 positions matching TRBD1. V was clipped by 3 bases and J by 4 bases; unmatched bases: 2. There are 14 residues in the CDR3. From germline, CDR1 is SEHNR and CDR2 FQNEAQ (reference sequence). CDR3 region: CASSFGDRGYEQYF. The DNA of the CDR3 is TGTGCCAGCAGCTTTGGGGACAGGGGGTACGAGCAGTACTTC.